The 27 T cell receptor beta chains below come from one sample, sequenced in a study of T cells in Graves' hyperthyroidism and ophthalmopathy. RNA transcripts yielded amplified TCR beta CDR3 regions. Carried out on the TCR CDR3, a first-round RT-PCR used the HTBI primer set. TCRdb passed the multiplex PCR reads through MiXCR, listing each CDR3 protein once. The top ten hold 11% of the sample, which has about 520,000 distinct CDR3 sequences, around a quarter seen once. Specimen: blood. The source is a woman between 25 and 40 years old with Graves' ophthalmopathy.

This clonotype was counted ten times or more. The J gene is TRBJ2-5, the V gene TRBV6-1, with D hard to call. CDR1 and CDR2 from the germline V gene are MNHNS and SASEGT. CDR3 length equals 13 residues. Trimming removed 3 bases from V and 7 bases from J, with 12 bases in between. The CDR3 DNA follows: TGTGCCAGCAGTGAGGGTCATTCGGGGACCCAGTACTTC. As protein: CASSEGHSGTQYF.

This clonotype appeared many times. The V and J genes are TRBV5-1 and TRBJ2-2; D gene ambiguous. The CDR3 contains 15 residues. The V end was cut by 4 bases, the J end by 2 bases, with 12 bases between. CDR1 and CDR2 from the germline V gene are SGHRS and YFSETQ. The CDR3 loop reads CASSLLGSNTGELFF. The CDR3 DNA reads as TGCGCCAGCAGCCTACTGGGCAGTAACACCGGGGAGCTGTTTTTT. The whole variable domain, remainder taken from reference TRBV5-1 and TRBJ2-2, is KAGVTQTPRYLIKTRGQQVTLSCSPISGHRSVSWYQQTPGQGLQFLFEYFSETQRNKGNFPGRFSGRQFSNSRSEMNVSTLELGDSALYLCASSLLGSNTGELFFGEGSRLTVL.

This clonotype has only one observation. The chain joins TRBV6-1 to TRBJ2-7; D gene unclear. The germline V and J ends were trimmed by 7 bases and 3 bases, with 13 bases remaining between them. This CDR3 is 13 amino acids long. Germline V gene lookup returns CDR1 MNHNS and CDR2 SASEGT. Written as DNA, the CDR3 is TGTGCCAGCATTGACGAGTTGCTCTACGAGCAGTACTTC. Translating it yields CASIDELLYEQYF.

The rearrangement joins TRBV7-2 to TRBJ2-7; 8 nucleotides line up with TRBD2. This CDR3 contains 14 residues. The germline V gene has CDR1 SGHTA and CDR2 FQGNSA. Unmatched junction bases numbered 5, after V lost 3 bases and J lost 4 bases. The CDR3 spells CASSFMGLGYEQYF. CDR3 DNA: TGTGCCAGCAGCTTTATGGGACTAGGTTACGAGCAGTACTTC.

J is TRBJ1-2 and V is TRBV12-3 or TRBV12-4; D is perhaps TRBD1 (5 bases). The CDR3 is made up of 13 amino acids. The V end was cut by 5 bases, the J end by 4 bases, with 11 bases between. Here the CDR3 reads CASSIRQTYGYTF. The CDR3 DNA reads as TGTGCCAGCAGTATACGACAGACCTATGGCTACACCTTC.

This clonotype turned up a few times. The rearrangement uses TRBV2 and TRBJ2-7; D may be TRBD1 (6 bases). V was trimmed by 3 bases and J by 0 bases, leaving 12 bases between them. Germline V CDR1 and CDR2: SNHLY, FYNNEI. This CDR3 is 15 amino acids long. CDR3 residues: CASSDQDRSSYEQYF. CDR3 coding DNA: TGTGCCAGCAGTGACCAGGACAGAAGCTCCTACGAGCAGTACTTC.

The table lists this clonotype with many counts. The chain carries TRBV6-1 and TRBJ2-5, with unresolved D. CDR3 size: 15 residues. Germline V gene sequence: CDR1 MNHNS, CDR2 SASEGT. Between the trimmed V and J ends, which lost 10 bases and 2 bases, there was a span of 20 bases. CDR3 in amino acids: CATTPQWALQETQYF. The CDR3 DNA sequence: TGTGCCACCACCCCCCAGTGGGCGTTACAAGAGACCCAGTACTTC.

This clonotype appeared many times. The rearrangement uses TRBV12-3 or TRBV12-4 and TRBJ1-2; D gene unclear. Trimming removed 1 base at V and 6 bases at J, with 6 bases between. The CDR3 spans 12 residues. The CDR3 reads CASSLGLNGYTF. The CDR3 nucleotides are TGTGCCAGCAGTTTAGGACTTAATGGCTACACCTTC.

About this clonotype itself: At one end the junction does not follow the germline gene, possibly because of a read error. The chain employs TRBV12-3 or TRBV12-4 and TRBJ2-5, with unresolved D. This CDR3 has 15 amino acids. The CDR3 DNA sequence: TGTGCCAGCAGCTTAGCCCTTGGGGTTGGAGAGACCCAGTACTTC. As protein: CASSLALGVGETQYF.

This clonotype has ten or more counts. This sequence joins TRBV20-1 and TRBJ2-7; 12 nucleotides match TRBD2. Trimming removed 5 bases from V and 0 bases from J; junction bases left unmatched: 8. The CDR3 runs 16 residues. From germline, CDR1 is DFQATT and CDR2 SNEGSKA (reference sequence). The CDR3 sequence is CSAPGLAGIASYEQYF. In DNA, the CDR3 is TGCAGTGCTCCTGGACTAGCGGGGATAGCCTCCTACGAGCAGTACTTC.

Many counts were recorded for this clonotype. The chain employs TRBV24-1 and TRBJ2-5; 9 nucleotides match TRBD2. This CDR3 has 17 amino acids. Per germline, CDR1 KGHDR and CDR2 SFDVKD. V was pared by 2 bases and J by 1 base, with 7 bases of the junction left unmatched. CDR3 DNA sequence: TGTGCCACCAGTGATTGGGATAGCGGGGGTAGCCAAGAGACCCAGTACTTC. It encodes CATSDWDSGGSQETQYF.

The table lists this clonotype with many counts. DNA of the CDR3: TGTGCCAGCACTGGGACACGGGCGAACACTGAAGCTTTCTTT. Protein product: CASTGTRANTEAFF. V is TRBV6-1 and J is TRBJ1-1; tentative D call: TRBD1 (6 bases). The CDR3 sequence is 14 residues long. Germline V gene lookup returns CDR1 MNHNS and CDR2 SASEGT. The V end was cut by 7 bases, the J end by 1 base, with 13 bases between.

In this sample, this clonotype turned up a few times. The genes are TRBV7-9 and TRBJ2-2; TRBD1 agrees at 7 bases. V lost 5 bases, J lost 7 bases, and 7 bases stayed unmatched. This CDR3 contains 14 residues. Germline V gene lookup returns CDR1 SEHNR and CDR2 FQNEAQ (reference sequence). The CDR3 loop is CASSDQDRIGELFF. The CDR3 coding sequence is TGTGCCAGCAGCGACCAGGACAGGATCGGGGAGCTGTTTTTT.

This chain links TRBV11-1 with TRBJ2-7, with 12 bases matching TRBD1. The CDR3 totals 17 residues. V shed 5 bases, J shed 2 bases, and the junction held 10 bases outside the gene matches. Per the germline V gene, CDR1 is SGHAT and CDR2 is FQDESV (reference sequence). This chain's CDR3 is CASSRFRDRGQTYEQYF. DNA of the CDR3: TGTGCCAGCAGCCGCTTCCGGGACAGGGGGCAAACCTACGAGCAGTACTTC. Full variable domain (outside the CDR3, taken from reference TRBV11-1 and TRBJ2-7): EAEVAQSPRYKITEKSQAVAFWCDPISGHATLYWYRQILGQGPELLVQFQDESVVDDSQLPKDRFSAERLKGVDSTLKIQPAELGDSAMYLCASSRFRDRGQTYEQYFGPGTRLTVT.

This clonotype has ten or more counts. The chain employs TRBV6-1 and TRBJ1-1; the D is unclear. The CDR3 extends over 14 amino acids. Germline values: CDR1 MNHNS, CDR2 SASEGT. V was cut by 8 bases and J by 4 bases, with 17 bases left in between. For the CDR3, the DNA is TGTGCCAGCTTTCCCAGCGTCCCGAGCACTGAAGCTTTCTTT. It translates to CASFPSVPSTEAFF.

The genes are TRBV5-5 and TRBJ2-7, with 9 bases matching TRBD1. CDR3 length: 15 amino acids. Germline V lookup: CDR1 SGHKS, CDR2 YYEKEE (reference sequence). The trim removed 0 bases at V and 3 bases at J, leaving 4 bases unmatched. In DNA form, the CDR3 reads TGTGCCAGCAGCTTGGTGGGACAGGGAAACTACGAGCAGTACTTC. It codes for CASSLVGQGNYEQYF.

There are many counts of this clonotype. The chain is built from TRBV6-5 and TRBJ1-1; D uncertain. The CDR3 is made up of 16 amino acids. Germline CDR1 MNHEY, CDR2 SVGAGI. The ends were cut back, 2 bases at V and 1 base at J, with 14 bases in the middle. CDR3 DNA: TGTGCCAGCAGTTACCTAGAACGGTTAGGGAACACTGAAGCTTTCTTT. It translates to CASSYLERLGNTEAFF.

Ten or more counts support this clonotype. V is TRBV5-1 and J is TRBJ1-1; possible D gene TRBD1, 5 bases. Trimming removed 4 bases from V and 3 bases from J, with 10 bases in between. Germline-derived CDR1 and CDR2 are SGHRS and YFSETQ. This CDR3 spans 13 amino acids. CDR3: CASSPAGDTEAFF. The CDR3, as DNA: TGCGCCAGCAGCCCGGCGGGGGACACTGAAGCTTTCTTT. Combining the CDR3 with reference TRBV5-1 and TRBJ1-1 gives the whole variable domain KAGVTQTPRYLIKTRGQQVTLSCSPISGHRSVSWYQQTPGQGLQFLFEYFSETQRNKGNFPGRFSGRQFSNSRSEMNVSTLELGDSALYLCASSPAGDTEAFFGQGTRLTVV.

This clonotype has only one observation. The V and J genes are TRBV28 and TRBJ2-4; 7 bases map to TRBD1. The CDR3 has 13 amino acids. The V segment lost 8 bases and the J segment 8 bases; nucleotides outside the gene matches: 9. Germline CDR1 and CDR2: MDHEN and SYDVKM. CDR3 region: CASCGDRVDIQYF. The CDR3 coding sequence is TGTGCCAGCTGTGGAGACAGGGTGGACATTCAGTACTTC.

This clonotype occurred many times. CDR3: CASSEAHRDHLYGYTF. CDR3 coding DNA: TGTGCCAGCAGTGAAGCCCACCGGGACCACCTCTATGGCTACACCTTC. The chain links TRBV6-1 to TRBJ1-2; a weak D match, TRBD1 (5 bases). Germline V CDR1 and CDR2: MNHNS, SASEGT. Trimming cost V 0 bases and J 4 bases, with 15 bases left between them. The CDR3 covers 16 residues.

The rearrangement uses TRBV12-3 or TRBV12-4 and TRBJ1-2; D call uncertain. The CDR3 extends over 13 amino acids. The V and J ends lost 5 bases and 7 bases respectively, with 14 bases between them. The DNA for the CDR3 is TGTGCCAGCAGTAGCATGCGGGTTGGTGGCTACACCTTC. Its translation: CASSSMRVGGYTF.

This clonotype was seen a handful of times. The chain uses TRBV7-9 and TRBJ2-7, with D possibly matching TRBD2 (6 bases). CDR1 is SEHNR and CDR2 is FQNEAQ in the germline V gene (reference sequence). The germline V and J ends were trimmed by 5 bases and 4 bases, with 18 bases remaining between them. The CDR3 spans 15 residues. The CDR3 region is CASSLRDSPRYEQYF. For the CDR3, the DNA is TGTGCCAGCAGCCTACGGGACTCCCCGAGGTACGAGCAGTACTTC.

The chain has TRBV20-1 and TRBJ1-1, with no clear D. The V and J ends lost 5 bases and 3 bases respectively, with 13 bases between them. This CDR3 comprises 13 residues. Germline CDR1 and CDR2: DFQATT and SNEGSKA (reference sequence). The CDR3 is CSAALSGHTEAFF. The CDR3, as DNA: TGCAGTGCTGCCTTAAGCGGCCACACTGAAGCTTTCTTT.

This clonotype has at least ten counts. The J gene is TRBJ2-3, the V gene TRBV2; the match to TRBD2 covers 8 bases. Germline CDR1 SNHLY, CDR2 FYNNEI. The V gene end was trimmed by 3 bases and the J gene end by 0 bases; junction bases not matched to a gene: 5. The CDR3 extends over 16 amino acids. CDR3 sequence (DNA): TGTGCCAGCAGTGAGGATACTAGCGGTAGCACAGATACGCAGTATTTT. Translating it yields CASSEDTSGSTDTQYF.

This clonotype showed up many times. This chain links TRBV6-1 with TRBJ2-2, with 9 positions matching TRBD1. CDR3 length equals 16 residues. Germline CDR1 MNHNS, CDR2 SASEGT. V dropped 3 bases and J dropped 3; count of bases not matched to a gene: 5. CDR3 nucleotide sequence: TGTGCCAGCAGTGACGGGACAGGGTTCTACACCGGGGAGCTGTTTTTT. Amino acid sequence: CASSDGTGFYTGELFF.

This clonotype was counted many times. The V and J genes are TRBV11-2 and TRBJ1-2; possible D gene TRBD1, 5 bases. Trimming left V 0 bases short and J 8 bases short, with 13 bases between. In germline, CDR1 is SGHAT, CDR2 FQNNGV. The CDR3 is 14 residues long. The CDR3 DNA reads TGTGCCAGCAGCTTAGATCGGGGAAGGGGAGGCTACACCTTC. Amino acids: CASSLDRGRGGYTF.

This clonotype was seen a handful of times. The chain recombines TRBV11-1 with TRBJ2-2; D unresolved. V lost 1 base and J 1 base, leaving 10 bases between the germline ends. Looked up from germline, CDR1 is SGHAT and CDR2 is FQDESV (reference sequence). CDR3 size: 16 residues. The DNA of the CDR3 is TGTGCCAGCAGCTTAGTATCTACGCGGAACACCGGGGAGCTGTTTTTT. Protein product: CASSLVSTRNTGELFF.